Here is one T cell receptor (beta chain) with its context. Germline trimming cut 3 bases from V and 3 bases from J; bases unmatched to any gene: 16. The germline CDR1 and CDR2 sequences are DFQATT and SNEGSKA (reference sequence). CDR3 length: 17 residues. The authors' processing: Amplification from reference gene primers served as the basis for estimated nucleated cell counts. Sequenced by immunoSEQ multiplex PCR; TCRdb stores in-frame clones only, minus some. The V and J calls and clone size are taken from that table; D and trimming were inferred from the DNA. Among roughly 250,000 clones listed, around nine tenths were seen once. The data were taken from a study of blood T cell repertoires in COVID-19.

This receptor was taken from a woman aged 45-60 years who had recovered from COVID-19. The chain couples TRBV20-1 to TRBJ2-7; 8 positions agree with TRBD2. The specimen was PBMCs or T cells enriched from blood (not recorded which). DNA for the CDR3: TGCAGTGCTAGTCAACCCCCCAGGCCGGCGGGAGGCTACGAGCAGTACTTC. This codes for CSASQPPRPAGGYEQYF.